This TCR beta chain was identified during a study of CD8 T cells in ankylosing spondylitis. V lost 0 bases and J lost 5, with 8 bases in between. The germline V gene encodes CDR1 LGHNA and CDR2 YSLEER. The CDR3 loop spans 14 amino acids. Findings and caveats of the study: Disease-linked clones were reportedly significantly enriched in matched ankylosing spondylitis synovial fluid.

This clonotype has a handful of counts. Its antigen is not known. TCRdb re-called the 5' RACE reads with MiXCR, one entry per CDR3 protein. The sample lists some 240,000 distinct CDR3 sequences, over 15% occurring once. Sequences were obtained from blood, either unsorted or a sorted T cell fraction (not recorded which). This rearrangement joins TRBV4-3 to TRBJ2-1, with D unresolved. The receptor comes from a male donor with ankylosing spondylitis or in good health (not recorded which). CDR3 nucleotides: TGCGCCAGCAGCCAAGAAGGTGTAGACAATGAGCAGTTCTTC. Its translation: CASSQEGVDNEQFF.